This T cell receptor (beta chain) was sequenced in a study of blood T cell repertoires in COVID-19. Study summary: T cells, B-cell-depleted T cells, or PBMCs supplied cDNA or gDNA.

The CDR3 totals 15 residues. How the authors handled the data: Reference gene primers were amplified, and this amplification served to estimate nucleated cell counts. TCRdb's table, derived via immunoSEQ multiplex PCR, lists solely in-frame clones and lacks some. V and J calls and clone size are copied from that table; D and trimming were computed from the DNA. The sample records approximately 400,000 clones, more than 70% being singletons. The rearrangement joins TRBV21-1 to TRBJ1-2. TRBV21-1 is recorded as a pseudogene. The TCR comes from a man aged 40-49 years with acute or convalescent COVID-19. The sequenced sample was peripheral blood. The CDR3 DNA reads TGTGCCAGCAGCAAACTGGTACCGGGCGGGCATGGCTACACCTTC. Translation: CASSKLVPGGHGYTF.